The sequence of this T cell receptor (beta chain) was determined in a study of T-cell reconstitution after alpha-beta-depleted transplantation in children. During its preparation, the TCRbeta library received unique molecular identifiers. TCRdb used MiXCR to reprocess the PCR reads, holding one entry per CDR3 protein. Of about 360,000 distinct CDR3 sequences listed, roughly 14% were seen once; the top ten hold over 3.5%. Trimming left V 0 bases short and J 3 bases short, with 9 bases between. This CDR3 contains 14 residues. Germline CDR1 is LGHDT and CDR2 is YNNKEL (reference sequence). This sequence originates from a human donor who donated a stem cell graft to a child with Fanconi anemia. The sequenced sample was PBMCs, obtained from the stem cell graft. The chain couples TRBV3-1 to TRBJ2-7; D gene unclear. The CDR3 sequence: CASSQEGESYEQYF. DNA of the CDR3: TGTGCCAGCAGCCAAGAGGGCGAAAGCTACGAGCAGTACTTC.